A single sample is the source of the 5 T cell receptor beta chains below, sequenced in a study of blood T cells in healthy people across ages. Sample-barcoded 5' priming and a J-beta primer mix drove a second PCR of about 6 to 12 cycles. TCRdb itself ran the 5' RACE reads through MiXCR, one entry per CDR3 protein. The repertoire has almost 800,000 distinct CDR3 sequences, roughly 50% of them found once; the top ten carry around 20%. The sample was blood. The receptor source for this set is a man aged 25 to 40 in good health.

J is TRBJ1-2 and V is TRBV12-3 or TRBV12-4; D is unclear. The CDR3 extends over 14 amino acids. V lost 4 bases, J lost 6 bases, and 15 bases lay in between. CDR3 nucleotides: TGTGCCAGCAGTTGGCCACGGATAAAAGATGGCTACACCTTC. Residues: CASSWPRIKDGYTF.

This clonotype occurred once. This chain links TRBV7-8 with TRBJ2-3; possible D gene TRBD2, 5 bases. Trimming pared 5 bases from V and 2 bases from J, leaving 23 bases between. The length of the CDR3 is 18 residues. Per the germline V gene, CDR1 is SGHVS and CDR2 is FQNEAQ. DNA of the CDR3: TGTGCCAGCAGCCCGGCGAGTTGGGGAGTGTTGGACACAGATACGCAGTATTTT. Amino acids: CASSPASWGVLDTDTQYF.

V is TRBV7-9 and J is TRBJ2-1; a weak D match, TRBD1 (5 bases). Germline CDR1 SEHNR, CDR2 FQNEAQ (reference sequence). V lost 1 base and J 2 bases, leaving 21 bases between the germline ends. The CDR3 covers 19 residues. The CDR3 DNA reads as TGTGCCAGCAGCTTAGACCTTAGGGGTGCCGGCCTCACCTACAATGAGCAGTTCTTC. Encoded protein: CASSLDLRGAGLTYNEQFF.

This clonotype has only one observation. The chain joins TRBV9 to TRBJ1-4, with unresolved D. The CDR3 runs to 15 residues. V was pared by 3 bases and J by 0 bases, with 9 bases between. The V gene's germline CDR1 is SGDLS and CDR2 YYNGEE. CDR3 DNA sequence: TGTGCCAGCAGCGCTACCGGGGCAACTAATGAAAAACTGTTTTTT. Translation gives CASSATGATNEKLFF.

The CDR3 reads CASSARGPHGYTF. The CDR3 DNA follows: TGTGCCAGCAGCGCCAGGGGGCCTCATGGCTACACCTTC. The genes are TRBV7-2 and TRBJ1-2; 8 bases match TRBD1. This CDR3 spans 13 amino acids. V was clipped by 5 bases and J by 6 bases; unmatched bases: 5. In germline, CDR1 is SGHTA, CDR2 FQGNSA.